The next 11 T cell receptor beta chains were all read from a single sample in a study of PD-L1 blockade in urothelial cancer. Clones were read by immunoSEQ multiplex PCR, and TCRdb kept only the in-frame ones, dropping some. Here the sample spans about 39,000 clones, around nine tenths being singletons. The sequencing used PBMCs, collected around atezolizumab (anti-PD-L1) treatment. All receptors come from a man aged 60 to 75 with urothelial cancer.

This clone was recorded a few times. The rearrangement joins TRBV6-4 to TRBJ2-1; 12 bases align to TRBD2. Per germline, CDR1 MRHNA and CDR2 SNTAGT. The ends lost 6 bases at V and 6 bases at J; junction bases unmatched: 9. The CDR3 covers 16 residues. CDR3 bases: TGTGCCAGCAGCATCGCGGCGACTAGCGGGGGCAATGAGCAGTTCTTC. It is translated as CASSIAATSGGNEQFF.

The table lists this clone with a count of one. The chain combines TRBV11-2 with TRBJ2-1; TRBD2 matches 8 bases. The CDR3 totals 16 residues. The ends lost 3 bases at V and 0 bases at J; junction bases unmatched: 4. Looked up from germline, CDR1 is SGHAT and CDR2 is FQNNGV. This chain's CDR3 is CASSFERGSSYNEQFF. The DNA of the CDR3 is TGTGCCAGCAGCTTTGAGCGGGGGAGCTCCTACAATGAGCAGTTCTTC.

This clone was counted between two and nine times. Other nucleotide sequences from this sample produce the same CDR3. This chain uses TRBV11-3 with TRBJ2-1, with TRBD1 matching 9 bases. This CDR3 spans 15 amino acids. CDR1 and CDR2 from the germline V gene are SGHNT and YENEEA. The ends lost 1 base at V and 6 bases at J; junction bases unmatched: 4. The CDR3 bases are TGTGCCAGCAGCTTAGGCCCGACAGGGGGCAATGAGCAGTTCTTC. Amino acids: CASSLGPTGGNEQFF.

This chain uses TRBV4-2 with TRBJ2-5; 10 nucleotides align to TRBD2. The length of the CDR3 is 16 residues. The V and J ends lost 3 bases and 5 bases, in that order; junction bases with no gene match: 9. Germline V gene data show CDR1 as LGHNA and CDR2 as YNFKEQ. In nucleotides, the CDR3 is TGTGCCAGCAGCCAGGGAGGACTAGCGGCATATGAGACCCAGTACTTC. This codes for CASSQGGLAAYETQYF.

This clone is medium-sized. The rearrangement joins TRBV27 to TRBJ2-7; 7 nucleotides line up with TRBD1. The CDR3 contains 15 residues. J gave up 2 bases and V 4 bases, and 8 bases lay outside the gene matches. Germline-derived CDR1 and CDR2 are MNHEY and SMNVEV (reference sequence). CDR3 sequence reads: CASSSTGLKPYEQYF. In DNA form, the CDR3 reads TGTGCCAGCAGTTCGACAGGGTTAAAACCCTACGAGCAGTACTTC.

The chain carries TRBV7-9 and TRBJ1-6; D unresolved. V lost 5 bases, J lost 7 bases, and 6 bases lay in between. Germline assignment: CDR1 SEHNR and CDR2 FQNEAQ (reference sequence). CDR3 length: 12 residues. CDR3 sequence reads: CASSLPNSPLHF. Written as DNA, the CDR3 is TGTGCCAGCAGCCTACCGAATTCACCCCTCCACTTT. Combining the CDR3 with reference TRBV7-9 and TRBJ1-6 gives the whole variable domain DTGVSQNPRHKITKRGQNVTFRCDPISEHNRLYWYRQTLGQGPEFLTYFQNEAQLEKSRLLSDRFSAERPKGSFSTLEIQRTEQGDSAMYLCASSLPNSPLHFGNGTRLTVT.

A few counts support this clone. For the CDR3, the DNA is TGTGCCAGCAGCTTAGCCCGGGCGGGGGTCAATGAGCAGTTCTTC. Amino acids: CASSLARAGVNEQFF. This chain links TRBV7-9 with TRBJ2-1; 7 bases are shared with TRBD2. V lost 0 bases, J lost 6 bases, and 5 bases stayed unmatched. This CDR3 spans 15 amino acids. The V gene's germline CDR1 is SEHNR and CDR2 FQNEAQ (reference sequence). Filled out from reference TRBV7-9 and TRBJ2-1, the complete variable domain reads DTGVSQNPRHKITKRGQNVTFRCDPISEHNRLYWYRQTLGQGPEFLTYFQNEAQLEKSRLLSDRFSAERPKGSFSTLEIQRTEQGDSAMYLCASSLARAGVNEQFFGPGTRLTVL.

As DNA, the CDR3 is TGTGCCAGCAGCTTAGAAGGGGCAACCGGCTACACCTTC. Protein sequence: CASSLEGATGYTF. This chain joins TRBV7-9 and TRBJ1-2; D perhaps matches TRBD1 (5 bases). With 1 base removed from V and 8 bases from J, the gap between germline ends came to 11 bases. The CDR3 contains 13 residues. Germline loops: CDR1 SEHNR, CDR2 FQNEAQ (reference sequence).

V gene TRBV18 combines with J gene TRBJ2-7, with 9 bases lining up with TRBD1. Per the germline V gene, CDR1 is KGHSH and CDR2 is LQKENI. Unmatched junction bases numbered 9, after V lost 5 bases and J lost 7 bases. There are 14 residues in the CDR3. CDR3 DNA: TGTGCCAGCTCAACGGGACAGGGAGAAGTGGAGCAGTACTTC. Its translation: CASSTGQGEVEQYF.

The chain carries TRBV5-4 and TRBJ1-1, with TRBD1 as a possible D gene (5 bases). The CDR3 consists of 14 residues. Germline CDR1 is SGHNT and CDR2 is YYREEE (reference sequence). Trimming cost V 2 bases and J 1 base, with 9 bases left between them. CDR3 bases: TGTGCCAGCAGCTTTGGGCAGGGGAACACTGAAGCTTTCTTT. Protein product: CASSFGQGNTEAFF.

The J gene is TRBJ1-4, the V gene TRBV5-1, with TRBD1 matching 9 bases. The CDR3 runs 15 residues. The J segment lost 3 bases and the V segment lost 4 bases, leaving 4 bases of the junction unmatched. Germline assignment: CDR1 SGHRS and CDR2 YFSETQ. CDR3 sequence: CASSPYRGPNEKLFF. CDR3 nucleotides: TGCGCCAGCAGCCCCTACAGGGGGCCTAATGAAAAACTGTTTTTT.